This T cell receptor (beta chain) stems from a study of T cell responses to AZD1222 COVID-19 vaccine. Study-level points and caveats: A rise in Spike-specific TCR breadth and depth followed two AZD1222 doses. Donors were chiefly white British, with a greater number of females, and clonal diversity was perhaps underestimated.

Details on this clone: The antigen remains unidentified.

This CDR3 contains 13 residues. The ends were cut back, 5 bases at V and 6 bases at J, with 14 bases in the middle. CDR1 and CDR2 (germline): LGHNT, FRNRAP. Sequencing was performed with immunoSEQ multiplex PCR; in TCRdb, only in-frame clones are kept and a portion is missing. The repertoire holds 95,000 to 100,000 clones, with roughly 86% as singletons. The material sequenced was peripheral blood, taken on day 0 of AZD1222 vaccination. V gene TRBV12-5 combines with J gene TRBJ2-7, with a weak D call TRBD2 (6 bases). This clonotype originated in an adult in good health. In nucleotides, the CDR3 is TGTGCTAGTGGTCAAACGGAGGGATCCGAGCAGTACTTC. Its translation is CASGQTEGSEQYF.